These T cell receptor beta chains were read from a single sample in a study of blood T cell repertoires in COVID-19. Assay used: immunoSEQ multiplex PCR; TCRdb lists only in-frame clones, some missing. The table records 100,000 to 150,000 clones, about 80% of them present only once. The sample comprised peripheral blood. Receptor source: a man aged 35 to 55 with active or convalescent COVID-19. The CDR3 runs from the conserved cysteine through the conserved F or W. Fields, in order: J gene, clone size, V gene, D gene, CDR3 protein, CDR3 DNA. A D gene is named only where the DNA matches it firmly. Clone size is shown for a subset of rows, as once, few, many or a class of expanded clone.

J: TRBJ2-7
size: once
V: TRBV29-1
D: TRBD1
CDR3: CSAGTGPSEQYF
DNA: TGCAGCGCTGGGACAGGGCCCAGCGAGCAGTACTTC

J: TRBJ1-2
size: NA
V: TRBV6-6
D: NA
CDR3: CASTRLSGNYGYTF
DNA: TGTGCCAGCACCCGGTTATCGGGGAACTATGGCTACACCTTC

J: TRBJ2-1
size: NA
V: TRBV6-6
D: NA
CDR3: CASSRGWGVYNEQFF
DNA: TGTGCCAGCAGTAGAGGATGGGGGGTTTACAATGAGCAGTTCTTC

J: TRBJ1-2
size: NA
V: TRBV6-5
D: NA
CDR3: CASTTSNYGYTF
DNA: TGTGCCAGCACTACTTCTAACTATGGCTACACCTTC

J: TRBJ2-7
size: NA
V: TRBV5-6
D: NA
CDR3: CASSFWGAIGEQYF
DNA: TGTGCCAGCAGCTTCTGGGGCGCGATAGGTGAGCAGTACTTC

J: TRBJ2-3
size: few
V: TRBV7-2
D: NA
CDR3: CASSLELGGSTDTQYF
DNA: TGTGCCAGCAGCTTAGAGTTGGGGGGAAGCACAGATACGCAGTATTTT

J: TRBJ1-2
size: NA
V: TRBV25-1
D: TRBD1
CDR3: CASSERQGNGYTF
DNA: TGTGCCAGCAGTGAGCGACAGGGCAATGGCTACACCTTC

J: TRBJ1-5
size: NA
V: TRBV28
D: NA
CDR3: CASSLSAVYQPQHF
DNA: TGTGCCAGCAGTTTATCGGCGGTTTATCAGCCCCAGCATTTT

J: TRBJ1-5
size: once
V: TRBV12-3/TRBV12-4
D: NA
CDR3: CASSYQYNQPQHF
DNA: TGTGCCAGCAGTTATCAGTACAATCAGCCCCAGCATTTT

J: TRBJ2-7
size: NA
V: TRBV11-2
D: NA
CDR3: CASRQAGSYEQYF
DNA: TGTGCCAGCAGGCAAGCGGGTTCCTACGAGCAGTACTTC

J: TRBJ1-6
size: NA
V: TRBV21-1
D: NA
CDR3: CASSKGSQDNSPLHF
DNA: TGTGCCAGCAGCAAAGGATCCCAGGATAATTCACCCCTCCACTTT

J: TRBJ2-7
size: NA
V: TRBV5-1
D: NA
CDR3: CASSLSQGGNSYEQYF
DNA: TGCGCCAGCAGCTTAAGTCAGGGGGGAAACTCCTACGAGCAGTACTTC

J: TRBJ2-5
size: NA
V: TRBV19
D: NA
CDR3: CASSRREAAMETQYF
DNA: TGTGCCAGTAGTAGGAGAGAAGCGGCCATGGAGACCCAGTACTTC

J: TRBJ1-3
size: few
V: TRBV19
D: NA
CDR3: CASRQGLSSGNTIYF
DNA: TGTGCCAGTAGACAGGGCTTAAGCTCTGGAAACACCATATATTTT

J: TRBJ2-7
size: NA
V: TRBV11-2
D: TRBD2
CDR3: CASSFPGLAALGEREQYF
DNA: TGTGCCAGCAGCTTCCCGGGACTAGCGGCCTTAGGGGAGCGCGAGCAGTACTTC

J: TRBJ1-2
size: few
V: TRBV7-6
D: TRBD1
CDR3: CASRGQEASERTNYGYTF
DNA: TGTGCCAGCAGGGGACAGGAGGCGAGCGAGCGGACTAACTATGGCTACACCTTC

J: TRBJ2-7
size: NA
V: TRBV10-3
D: TRBD1
CDR3: CAIRGTGGLFGDYEQYF
DNA: TGTGCCATCAGAGGGACAGGGGGCCTTTTCGGAGACTACGAGCAGTACTTC

J: TRBJ1-6
size: few
V: TRBV19
D: NA
CDR3: CASTDIQDPYNSPLHF
DNA: TGTGCCAGTACCGACATCCAAGACCCTTATAATTCACCCCTCCACTTT

J: TRBJ1-1
size: NA
V: TRBV6-6
D: NA
CDR3: CASSLGGGTEAFF
DNA: TGTGCCAGCAGTTTAGGGGGGGGCACTGAAGCTTTCTTT

J: TRBJ2-5
size: few
V: TRBV5-5
D: NA
CDR3: CASSFTDGQETQYF
DNA: TGTGCCAGCAGCTTCACCGACGGGCAAGAGACCCAGTACTTC

J: TRBJ2-1
size: once
V: TRBV13
D: NA
CDR3: CASSPTPTPYNEQFF
DNA: TGTGCCAGCAGTCCTACTCCTACCCCCTACAATGAGCAGTTCTTC

J: TRBJ2-3
size: NA
V: TRBV29-1
D: NA
CDR3: CSPSGSVASAFPDTQYF
DNA: TGCAGCCCCTCAGGCTCGGTGGCTAGCGCTTTCCCCGATACGCAGTATTTT

J: TRBJ2-6
size: NA
V: TRBV10-3
D: TRBD1
CDR3: CAISEGIDRENNVLTF
DNA: TGTGCCATCAGTGAGGGTATTGACAGGGAAAACAACGTCCTGACTTTC

J: TRBJ1-6
size: NA
V: TRBV6-5
D: NA
CDR3: CASSYRGGLNSPLHF
DNA: TGTGCCAGCAGTTACCGGGGGGGGCTTAATTCACCCCTCCACTTT

J: TRBJ1-2
size: NA
V: TRBV7-9
D: NA
CDR3: CASSFGPDNYGYTF
DNA: TGTGCCAGCAGCTTTGGGCCCGACAACTATGGCTACACCTTC

J: TRBJ2-2
size: NA
V: TRBV9
D: TRBD1
CDR3: CASSPTGALHTGELFF
DNA: TGTGCCAGCAGTCCTACAGGGGCCCTACACACCGGGGAGCTGTTTTTT

J: TRBJ1-2
size: NA
V: TRBV27
D: NA
CDR3: CASSLTGVAYGYTF
DNA: TGTGCCAGCAGTTTAACGGGGGTGGCCTATGGCTACACCTTC

J: TRBJ2-2
size: NA
V: TRBV5-1
D: TRBD1
CDR3: CASSLAGQGNTGELFF
DNA: TGCGCCAGCAGCTTGGCGGGACAGGGAAACACCGGGGAGCTGTTTTTT

J: TRBJ2-2
size: NA
V: TRBV5-1
D: NA
CDR3: CASSLDREGTGELFF
DNA: TGCGCCAGCAGCTTGGACAGGGAGGGCACCGGGGAGCTGTTTTTT

J: TRBJ1-1
size: NA
V: TRBV7-2
D: NA
CDR3: CASSLARGANTEAFF
DNA: TGTGCCAGCAGCTTGGCCCGGGGAGCGAACACTGAAGCTTTCTTT

J: TRBJ2-1
size: NA
V: TRBV5-4
D: TRBD2
CDR3: CASSLRLAGVNEQFF
DNA: TGTGCCAGCAGCTTGCGGCTAGCGGGAGTTAATGAGCAGTTCTTC

J: TRBJ1-5
size: NA
V: TRBV28
D: NA
CDR3: CASSLARGKLSQPQHF
DNA: TGTGCCAGCAGTTTAGCTCGGGGAAAGTTGAGTCAGCCCCAGCATTTT

J: TRBJ2-7
size: NA
V: TRBV5-1
D: NA
CDR3: CASFDSIYEQYF
DNA: TGCGCCAGCTTCGACTCAATATACGAGCAGTACTTC

J: TRBJ2-5
size: NA
V: TRBV7-7
D: NA
CDR3: CASSLDRVGETQYF
DNA: TGTGCCAGCAGCTTAGACAGGGTCGGCGAGACCCAGTACTTC

J: TRBJ1-4
size: NA
V: TRBV7-6
D: TRBD1
CDR3: CASSLGGGQGGEKLFF
DNA: TGTGCCAGCAGCTTAGGGGGGGGACAGGGAGGTGAAAAACTGTTTTTT

J: TRBJ1-1
size: NA
V: TRBV6-5
D: NA
CDR3: CAVQMGLNTEAFF
DNA: TGTGCCGTTCAGATGGGCCTAAACACTGAAGCTTTCTTT

J: TRBJ2-3
size: NA
V: TRBV2
D: TRBD2
CDR3: CASTQGAGGGDTQYF
DNA: TGTGCCAGCACACAAGGGGCGGGAGGGGGAGATACGCAGTATTTT

J: TRBJ2-4
size: few
V: TRBV18
D: TRBD2
CDR3: CASSPRLAEAKNIQYF
DNA: TGTGCCAGCTCACCAAGACTAGCGGAAGCCAAAAACATTCAGTACTTC

J: TRBJ1-4
size: NA
V: TRBV19
D: NA
CDR3: CASSITSTNEKLFF
DNA: TGTGCCAGTAGTATAACTTCAACTAATGAAAAACTGTTTTTT

J: TRBJ2-1
size: NA
V: TRBV11-2
D: TRBD1
CDR3: CASSTLLGQGHNEQFF
DNA: TGTGCCAGCAGCACGCTCCTCGGACAGGGGCACAATGAGCAGTTCTTC

J: TRBJ1-1
size: NA
V: TRBV28
D: NA
CDR3: CASSLESPRGGGAFF
DNA: TGTGCCAGCAGTTTAGAATCCCCCCGAGGCGGAGGGGCTTTCTTT

J: TRBJ2-4
size: NA
V: TRBV6-1
D: TRBD2
CDR3: CASSSQREGNIQYF
DNA: TGTGCCAGCAGTTCCCAGCGGGAGGGAAACATTCAGTACTTC

J: TRBJ2-5
size: NA
V: TRBV18
D: TRBD1
CDR3: CASSFRQGGQETQYF
DNA: TGTGCCAGCTCATTCAGACAGGGGGGCCAAGAGACCCAGTACTTC

J: TRBJ2-7
size: NA
V: TRBV7-3
D: TRBD2
CDR3: CASSLYLAGAEEQYF
DNA: TGTGCCAGCAGCCTATACCTAGCGGGAGCCGAAGAGCAGTACTTC

J: TRBJ1-6
size: once
V: TRBV5-1
D: TRBD1
CDR3: CASRPDRAGSPLHF
DNA: TGCGCCAGCAGACCTGACAGGGCGGGATCACCCCTCCACTTT

J: TRBJ2-1
size: NA
V: TRBV28
D: NA
CDR3: CASSPRTPSWEEQFF
DNA: TGTGCCAGCAGTCCAAGGACTCCGAGTTGGGAGGAGCAGTTCTTC

J: TRBJ2-1
size: NA
V: TRBV2
D: NA
CDR3: CASSGPGIRDEQFF
DNA: TGTGCCAGCAGTGGGCCAGGGATAAGAGATGAGCAGTTCTTC

J: TRBJ2-1
size: many
V: TRBV5-1
D: TRBD2
CDR3: CASSLGLAGGEQFF
DNA: TGCGCCAGCAGCTTAGGACTAGCGGGAGGGGAGCAGTTCTTC

J: TRBJ2-3
size: NA
V: TRBV13
D: TRBD2
CDR3: CASSFGLAGEPHPDTQYF
DNA: TGTGCCAGCAGCTTCGGACTAGCGGGGGAACCCCATCCAGATACGCAGTATTTT

J: TRBJ1-2
size: NA
V: TRBV6-4
D: NA
CDR3: CASQEQGGYNYGYTF
DNA: TGTGCCAGCCAAGAGCAGGGAGGGTATAACTATGGCTACACCTTC

J: TRBJ1-2
size: NA
V: TRBV30
D: TRBD1
CDR3: CAWSSDRGYGYTF
DNA: TGTGCCTGGAGTTCGGACAGGGGATATGGCTACACCTTC

J: TRBJ2-7
size: NA
V: TRBV7-9
D: TRBD1
CDR3: CASSHRQGTYEQYF
DNA: TGTGCCAGCAGCCACCGACAGGGTACCTACGAGCAGTACTTC

J: TRBJ1-1
size: NA
V: TRBV5-6
D: NA
CDR3: CASRATANTEAFF
DNA: TGTGCCAGCAGAGCCACAGCCAACACTGAAGCTTTCTTT

J: TRBJ1-3
size: NA
V: TRBV2
D: NA
CDR3: CATSKQRPETFSGNTIYF
DNA: TGTGCCACCTCCAAACAAAGACCGGAGACCTTTTCTGGAAACACCATATATTTT